The source of this T cell receptor (beta chain) is a study of blood T cells in healthy people across ages. With a J-beta primer mix and a sample-barcoded 5' primer, a second PCR ran about 7 to 12 cycles. TCRdb processed the 5' RACE reads anew with MiXCR; each CDR3 protein has one entry. The sample yields about 1,400,000 distinct CDR3 sequences, 55% to 75% seen once. The germline gives CDR1 SNHLY, CDR2 FYNNEI. There are 16 residues in the CDR3. Trimming pared 10 bases from V and 1 base from J, leaving 21 bases between. The sequenced sample was blood. The origin of this receptor is a man younger than 30 in good health. The chain carries TRBV2 and TRBJ2-3; D is uncertain. CDR3 region: CANPKSPIPGTDTQYF. The CDR3, as DNA: TGTGCCAACCCCAAATCCCCGATACCAGGCACAGATACGCAGTATTTT.